This T cell receptor (beta chain) was sequenced for a study of radiotherapy plus CTLA-4 blockade in lung cancer. Background on the study: Objective responses were observed in 15% to 20% of patients, and disease control was achieved by roughly 31%. Study observations and caveats: Expansion in blood of tumor-derived TCR clones was seen after radiotherapy plus ipilimumab.

Method: immunoSEQ multiplex PCR; TCRdb's copy keeps in-frame clones and lacks some. Here the sample spans about 38,000 clones, about 80% being singletons. Note on this clone: Its specificity is not known.

With ipilimumab providing CTLA-4 blockade, focal radiation was administered to patients who had chemo-refractory metastatic non-small-cell lung cancer. The sample consisted of peripheral blood, taken from a patient treated with radiotherapy plus ipilimumab. This clonotype was obtained from a human donor with non-small cell lung cancer who had stable disease on radiotherapy plus ipilimumab.

The CDR3 is CASSLGRGQPQHF. The CDR3 DNA is TGCGCCAGCAGCTTGGGTCGGGGTCAGCCCCAGCATTTT. This chain links TRBV5-1 with TRBJ1-5; D not certain. The CDR3 spans 13 residues. V was trimmed by 0 bases and J by 6 bases, leaving 7 bases between them. Germline CDR1 SGHRS, CDR2 YFSETQ.